The rows below give T cell receptor beta chains drawn from one sample of a study of blood T cells in healthy people across ages. In TCRdb, the 5' RACE reads were re-called with MiXCR into one record per CDR3 protein. The repertoire holds approximately 1.5 million distinct CDR3 sequences, 42% seen once, with around 4% in the top ten. What was sequenced was blood. These receptors came from a woman in her late teens or twenties in good health. The CDR3 runs from the conserved cysteine through the conserved F or W. A D gene is named only where the DNA matches it firmly. The size entry is marked missing in some rows and otherwise reads once, few, many or a size class.

TRBV3-1	few	12	TRBJ2-5	.	TGTGCCAGCGGACGTGGGACAAAGACCCAGTACTTC	CASGRGTKTQYF
TRBV4-1	.	17	TRBJ2-3	TRBD2	TGCGCCAGCAGCCAAATTAGCGGGGGGGCCGGCACAGATACGCAGTATTTT	CASSQISGGAGTDTQYF
TRBV11-2	few	14	TRBJ2-3	.	TGTGCCAGCAGCTTAGATCGATTGACAGATACGCAGTATTTT	CASSLDRLTDTQYF
TRBV6-1	.	14	TRBJ1-2	.	TGTGCCAGCAGTGCTACAGGGACAATCTATGGCTACACCTTC	CASSATGTIYGYTF
TRBV6-5	few	14	TRBJ1-1	.	TGTGCCAGCAGTTACGATTTCGGAAACACTGAAGCTTTCTTT	CASSYDFGNTEAFF
TRBV9	.	13	TRBJ2-1	.	TGTGCCAGCAGTACCGGCCGGAGGGATGAGCAGTTCTTC	CASSTGRRDEQFF
TRBV9	many	14	TRBJ2-3	.	TGTGCCAGCAGCCCGTCCCACTACACAGATACGCAGTATTTT	CASSPSHYTDTQYF
TRBV12-3/TRBV12-4	few	15	TRBJ2-1	TRBD2	TGTGCCAGCAGTTCCCTGGCGGGGGTGAACAATGAGCAGTTCTTC	CASSSLAGVNNEQFF
TRBV6-2/TRBV6-3	.	11	TRBJ2-1	.	TGTGCCAGCAGATTGGGCGATGAGCAGTTCTTC	CASRLGDEQFF
TRBV7-6	.	18	TRBJ2-2	TRBD1	TGTGCCAGCAGCTTATCGACAGGGGGCCTCGCGAACACCGGGGAGCTGTTTTTT	CASSLSTGGLANTGELFF
TRBV10-3	few	14	TRBJ2-7	.	TGTGCCATCAGTGACCAAGGGCCATCCTACGAGCAGTACTTC	CAISDQGPSYEQYF
TRBV5-5	.	16	TRBJ1-2	TRBD1	TGTGCCAGCAGCGCGGGCTGGGACAGGGTAGGAGATGGCTACACCTTC	CASSAGWDRVGDGYTF
TRBV28	.	15	TRBJ1-5	.	TGTGCCAGCAGTTTCCGCCTTGGGGACAATCAGCCCCAGCATTTT	CASSFRLGDNQPQHF
TRBV20-1	.	13	TRBJ2-3	.	TGCAGTGCCCTTTTCGGATCCACAGATACGCAGTATTTT	CSALFGSTDTQYF
TRBV20-1	.	13	TRBJ2-4	.	TGCAGTGCCCGCGAAATTGACAAAAACATTCAGTACTTC	CSAREIDKNIQYF
TRBV20-1	few	13	TRBJ2-7	TRBD1	TGCAGTCAGGGACAGGGGACCTACAATGAGCAGTACTTC	CSQGQGTYNEQYF
TRBV20-1	.	15	TRBJ2-5	TRBD2	TGCAGTGCTAGGGGTAGCGGGGGAGCCGAAGAGACCCAGTACTTC	CSARGSGGAEETQYF